A selection of T cell receptor beta chains follows, all from one sample in a study of blood T cell repertoires in COVID-19. Method: immunoSEQ multiplex PCR; TCRdb's copy keeps in-frame clones and lacks some. Of over 250,000 clones listed, over 65% are singletons. The sequencing input was peripheral blood. These receptor sequences come from a woman of 80 years or more with acute or convalescent COVID-19. Both conserved end residues are part of each CDR3. A D gene is named only where the DNA matches it firmly. The size field is filled for only some rows; it gives once, few, many or a size class.

D gene	V gene	clone size	J gene	CDR3 DNA	CDR3 protein
-	TRBV2	-	TRBJ1-1	TGTGCCAGCAGGACAGTAAACAAAGGTCAGGCTGAAGCTTTCTTT	CASRTVNKGQAEAFF
-	TRBV4-3	once	TRBJ1-1	TGCGCCAGCAGCCAAGATAACTCTGAAGCTTTCTTT	CASSQDNSEAFF
TRBD1	TRBV5-1	-	TRBJ1-2	TGCGCCAGCAGCACTTCTGACAGGGGGTTCTATGGCTACACCTTC	CASSTSDRGFYGYTF
-	TRBV3-1/TRBV3-2	-	TRBJ2-6	TGTGCCAGCAGCTACAGGCTAACTGGGGCCAACGTCCTGACTTTC	CASSYRLTGANVLTF
-	TRBV2	few	TRBJ1-1	TGTGCCAGCAGTGGGGGCCTAGGAGTAAGTCCTGAAGCTTTCTTT	CASSGGLGVSPEAFF
TRBD1	TRBV2	few	TRBJ1-5	TGTGCCAGCAGTGCCGGGACAGGGGGTCAGCCCCAGCATTTT	CASSAGTGGQPQHF
TRBD2	TRBV7-9	-	TRBJ2-3	TGTGCCAGCAGCGTTCCTAGCGGGACCACAGATACGCAGTATTTT	CASSVPSGTTDTQYF
TRBD1	TRBV5-6	few	TRBJ1-2	TGTGCCAGCAGCCTAGACAGGGGCCCTGGCTACACCTTC	CASSLDRGPGYTF
TRBD1	TRBV5-1	-	TRBJ1-1	TGCGCCAGCAGCTCTAGACAGGGAACTGAAGCTTTCTTT	CASSSRQGTEAFF
TRBD1	TRBV19	once	TRBJ1-1	TGTGCCAGTATCCCTCGGGGCAGGGGGCTCCTGAACACTGAAGCTTTCTTT	CASIPRGRGLLNTEAFF
-	TRBV7-2	once	TRBJ1-1	TGTGCCAGCAGCTCAGGGTTTTACACTGAAGCTTTCTTT	CASSSGFYTEAFF
TRBD2	TRBV2	-	TRBJ2-7	TGTGCCAGCAGGCCACAGACTAGCGGGACGTACGAGCAGTACTTC	CASRPQTSGTYEQYF
TRBD1	TRBV6-5	-	TRBJ1-6	TGTGCCAGCAGAAGGACAGGGGGGTTTTCACCCCTCCACTTT	CASRRTGGFSPLHF
TRBD1	TRBV4-2	-	TRBJ2-7	TGTGCCAGCAGCCCGACGGACAGGGCTTACGAGCAGTACTTC	CASSPTDRAYEQYF
TRBD1	TRBV18	-	TRBJ2-7	TGTGCCAGCTCACCACGCCCCCAGGGGGTCTACGAGCAGTACTTC	CASSPRPQGVYEQYF
-	TRBV5-1	many	TRBJ2-7	TGCGCCAGCAGCTTGGCCAGGGGCCCCTACGAGCAGTACTTC	CASSLARGPYEQYF
TRBD2	TRBV3-1/TRBV3-2	few	TRBJ2-3	TGTGCCAGCAGCCTGACTAGCGGGTGGACAGATACGCAGTATTTT	CASSLTSGWTDTQYF
TRBD1	TRBV6-5	once	TRBJ2-5	TGTGCCAGCAGGGGGACAGGGGGCGGGACAGAGACCCAGTACTTC	CASRGTGGGTETQYF
-	TRBV7-2	-	TRBJ1-6	TGTGCCAGCAGCTTAGCGCTGGCTTTTTCACCCCTCCACTTT	CASSLALAFSPLHF
-	TRBV4-1	once	TRBJ1-5	TGCGCCAGCAGCCATGAAGGGGCCCGCAATCAGCCCCAGCATTTT	CASSHEGARNQPQHF
-	TRBV5-1	-	TRBJ2-4	TGCGCCAGCAGCTTGGAGGGGTTAGGGGGCAAAAACATTCAGTACTTC	CASSLEGLGGKNIQYF
TRBD1	TRBV3-1/TRBV3-2	-	TRBJ2-5	TGTGCCAGCAGCCAAGGGGGCGGGACAGGGGGCGCGGAGACCCAGTACTTC	CASSQGGGTGGAETQYF
-	TRBV6-5	-	TRBJ2-2	TGTGCCAGCAGTCCCCGTGCCGGGGAGCTGTTTTTT	CASSPRAGELFF
-	TRBV9	few	TRBJ2-1	TGTGCCAGCAGCGTAGGGAGTACCTACAATGAGCAGTTCTTC	CASSVGSTYNEQFF
-	TRBV30	-	TRBJ2-7	TGTGCCTGGAGTGTACAGTGGGGGACTCCGCCGAACGAGCAGTACTTC	CAWSVQWGTPPNEQYF
-	TRBV18	-	TRBJ1-2	TGTGCCAGCTCACCAGATCTTACTGACTATGGCTACACCTTC	CASSPDLTDYGYTF
TRBD1	TRBV3-1/TRBV3-2	-	TRBJ1-1	TGTGCCAGCAGAGACGGGACAGCTGAGGCTTTCTTT	CASRDGTAEAFF
TRBD2	TRBV2	-	TRBJ2-1	TGTGCCAGCAGTGCTCGGCTAGCGGGACCTAATTACAATGAGCAGTTCTTC	CASSARLAGPNYNEQFF
-	TRBV3-1/TRBV3-2	-	TRBJ1-2	TGTGCCAGCAGGAGGAGCGGGGGGGACTATGGCTACACCTTC	CASRRSGGDYGYTF
TRBD1	TRBV7-9	-	TRBJ1-1	TGTGCCAGCAGCTTAGTACAGGGGAAAACTGAAGCTTTCTTT	CASSLVQGKTEAFF
-	TRBV19	-	TRBJ2-2	TGTGCCAGTAGTCTGGGGGGCGGGGAGCTGTTTTTT	CASSLGGGELFF
-	TRBV4-1	-	TRBJ2-1	TGCGCCAGCGGCGAGATCGGGGCCTACAATGAGCAGTTCTTC	CASGEIGAYNEQFF
TRBD1	TRBV6-6	-	TRBJ1-5	TGTGCCAGCAGCCGAACCGGGACAGATAAAGTTTCCAATCAGCCCCAGCATTTT	CASSRTGTDKVSNQPQHF
TRBD1	TRBV6-5	-	TRBJ1-2	TGTGCCAGCAGTCAACGACAGGGAATCTACACCTTC	CASSQRQGIYTF
-	TRBV19	-	TRBJ2-2	TGTGCCAGTATCCCCCCCTGGGGGAGGGGGGACGGGGAGCTGTTTTTT	CASIPPWGRGDGELFF
-	TRBV6-5	-	TRBJ2-7	TGTGCCAGCAGAGCAACTTACGAGCAGTACTTC	CASRATYEQYF
-	TRBV19	-	TRBJ2-1	TGTGCCAGTAGTCCCTGGACTTACAATGAGCAGTTCTTC	CASSPWTYNEQFF
-	TRBV6-2/TRBV6-3	few	TRBJ2-1	TGTGCCAGCGGTTCATATGCGAATGAGCAGTTCTTC	CASGSYANEQFF
TRBD2	TRBV10-3	-	TRBJ2-3	TGTGCCATCAGCCCAGCGGGGGGCCGCACAGATACGCAGTATTTT	CAISPAGGRTDTQYF
-	TRBV9	-	TRBJ1-1	TGTGCCAGCAGCGTGACAGTGAACACTGAAGCTTTCTTT	CASSVTVNTEAFF
-	TRBV12-5	many	TRBJ2-2	TGTGCTAGTGGTTTGGTATCTCCCGGGGAGCTGTTTTTT	CASGLVSPGELFF
-	TRBV6-1	-	TRBJ2-4	TGTGCCAGCAGTGGCTCCCCGGGTAGCATAGTCAAAAACATTCAGTACTTC	CASSGSPGSIVKNIQYF
-	TRBV7-9	-	TRBJ1-1	TGTGCCAGCAGCACAGGACAGCAGAACACTGAAGCTTTCTTT	CASSTGQQNTEAFF
-	TRBV6-5	-	TRBJ1-5	TGTGCCAGCAGTAGATCAGGGATCGGGCCCCAGCATTTT	CASSRSGIGPQHF